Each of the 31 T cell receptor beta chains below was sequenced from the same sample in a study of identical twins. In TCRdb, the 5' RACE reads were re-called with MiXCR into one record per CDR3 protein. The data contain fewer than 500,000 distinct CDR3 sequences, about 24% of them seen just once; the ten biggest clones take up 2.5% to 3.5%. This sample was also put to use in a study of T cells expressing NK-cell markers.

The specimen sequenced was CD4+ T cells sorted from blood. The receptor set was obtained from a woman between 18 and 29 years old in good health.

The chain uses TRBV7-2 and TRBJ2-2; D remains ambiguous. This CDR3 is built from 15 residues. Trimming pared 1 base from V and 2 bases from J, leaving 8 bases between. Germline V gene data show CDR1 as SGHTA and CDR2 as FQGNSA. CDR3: CASSLVDGNTGELFF. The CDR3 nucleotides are TGTGCCAGCAGCTTAGTTGACGGAAACACCGGGGAGCTGTTTTTT.

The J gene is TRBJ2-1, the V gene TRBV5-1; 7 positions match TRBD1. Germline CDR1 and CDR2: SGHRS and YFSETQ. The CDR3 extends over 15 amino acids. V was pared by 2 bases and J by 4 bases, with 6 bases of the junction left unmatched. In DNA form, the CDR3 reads TGCGCCAGCAGCTTTTCACAGGGGCTATACAATGAGCAGTTCTTC. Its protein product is CASSFSQGLYNEQFF.

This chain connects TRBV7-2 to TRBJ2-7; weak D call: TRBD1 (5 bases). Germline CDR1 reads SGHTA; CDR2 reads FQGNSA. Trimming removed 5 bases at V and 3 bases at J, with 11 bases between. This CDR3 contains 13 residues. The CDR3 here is CASSLGAVYEQYF. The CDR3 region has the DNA TGTGCCAGCAGCCTAGGGGCGGTCTACGAGCAGTACTTC. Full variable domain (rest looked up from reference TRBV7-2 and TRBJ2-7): GAGVSQSPSNKVTEKGKDVELRCDPISGHTALYWYRQSLGQGLEFLIYFQGNSAPDKSGLPSDRFSAERTGGSVSTLTIQRTQQEDSAVYLCASSLGAVYEQYFGPGTRLTVT.

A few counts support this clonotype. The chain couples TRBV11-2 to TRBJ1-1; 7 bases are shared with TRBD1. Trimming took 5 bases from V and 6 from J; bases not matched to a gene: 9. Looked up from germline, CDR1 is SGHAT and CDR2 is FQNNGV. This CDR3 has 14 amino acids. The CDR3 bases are TGTGCCAGCAGCGCGGGACAGTGGGGCGCTGAAGCTTTCTTT. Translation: CASSAGQWGAEAFF.

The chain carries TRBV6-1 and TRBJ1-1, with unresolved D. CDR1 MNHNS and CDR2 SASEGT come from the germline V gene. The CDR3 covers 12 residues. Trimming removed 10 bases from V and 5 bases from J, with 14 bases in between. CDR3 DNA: TGTGCCACCCTGACTAGGGAGACTGAAGCTTTCTTT. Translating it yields CATLTRETEAFF.

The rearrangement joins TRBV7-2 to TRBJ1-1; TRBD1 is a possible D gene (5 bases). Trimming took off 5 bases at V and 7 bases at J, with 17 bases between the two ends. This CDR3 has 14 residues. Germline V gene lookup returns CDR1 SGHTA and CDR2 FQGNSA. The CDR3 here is CASSLNRVGGEAFF. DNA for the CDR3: TGTGCCAGCAGCCTCAATCGGGTTGGGGGTGAAGCTTTCTTT.

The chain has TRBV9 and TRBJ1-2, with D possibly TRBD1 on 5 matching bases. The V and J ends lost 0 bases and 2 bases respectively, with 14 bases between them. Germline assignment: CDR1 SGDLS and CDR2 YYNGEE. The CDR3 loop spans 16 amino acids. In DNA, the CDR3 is TGTGCCAGCAGCGTAGGTGGAGGGGCCCTAAACTATGGCTACACCTTC. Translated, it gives CASSVGGGALNYGYTF. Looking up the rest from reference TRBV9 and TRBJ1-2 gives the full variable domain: DSGVTQTPKHLITATGQRVTLRCSPRSGDLSVYWYQQSLDQGLQFLIQYYNGEERAKGNILERFSAQQFPDLHSELNLSSLELGDSALYFCASSVGGGALNYGYTFGSGTRLTVV.

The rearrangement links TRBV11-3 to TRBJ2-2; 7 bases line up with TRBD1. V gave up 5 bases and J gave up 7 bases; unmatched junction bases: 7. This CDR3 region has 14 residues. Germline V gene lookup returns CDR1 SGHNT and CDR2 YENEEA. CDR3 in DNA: TGTGCCAGCAGCCACAGGGGCGCGGGCGGGGAGCTGTTTTTT. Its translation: CASSHRGAGGELFF.

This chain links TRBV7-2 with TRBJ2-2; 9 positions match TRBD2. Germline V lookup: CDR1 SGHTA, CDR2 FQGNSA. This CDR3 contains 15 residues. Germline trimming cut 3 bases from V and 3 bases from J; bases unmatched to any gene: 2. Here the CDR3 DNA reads TGTGCCAGCAGCTTGCGGGAGGGGGACACCGGGGAGCTGTTTTTT. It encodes CASSLREGDTGELFF.

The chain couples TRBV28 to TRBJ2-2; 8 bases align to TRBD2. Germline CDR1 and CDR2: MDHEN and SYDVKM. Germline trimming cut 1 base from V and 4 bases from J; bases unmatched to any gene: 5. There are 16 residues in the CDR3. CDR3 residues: CASSLYSGIGTGELFF. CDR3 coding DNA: TGTGCCAGCAGTTTATATAGCGGGATTGGCACCGGGGAGCTGTTTTTT.

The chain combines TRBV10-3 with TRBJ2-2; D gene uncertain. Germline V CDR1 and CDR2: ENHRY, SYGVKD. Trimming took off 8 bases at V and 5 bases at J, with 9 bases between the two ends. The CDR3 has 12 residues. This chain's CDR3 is CAIGKGTGELFF. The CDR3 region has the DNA TGTGCCATCGGGAAAGGGACCGGGGAGCTGTTTTTT.

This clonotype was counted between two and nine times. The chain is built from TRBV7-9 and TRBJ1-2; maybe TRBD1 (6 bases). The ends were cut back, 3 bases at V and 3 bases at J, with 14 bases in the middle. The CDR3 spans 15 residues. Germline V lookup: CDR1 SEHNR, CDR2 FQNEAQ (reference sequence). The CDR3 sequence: CASSFRGPMHYGYTF. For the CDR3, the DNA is TGTGCCAGCAGCTTCAGGGGCCCGATGCACTATGGCTACACCTTC.

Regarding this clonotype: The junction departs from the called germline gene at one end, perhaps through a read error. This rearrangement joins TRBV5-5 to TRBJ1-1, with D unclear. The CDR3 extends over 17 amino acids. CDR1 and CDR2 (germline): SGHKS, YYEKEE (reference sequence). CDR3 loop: CAISPVIRPRGNTEAFF. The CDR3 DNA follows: TGTGCCATCAGCCCTGTAATTAGGCCTAGAGGGAACACTGAAGCTTTCTTT.

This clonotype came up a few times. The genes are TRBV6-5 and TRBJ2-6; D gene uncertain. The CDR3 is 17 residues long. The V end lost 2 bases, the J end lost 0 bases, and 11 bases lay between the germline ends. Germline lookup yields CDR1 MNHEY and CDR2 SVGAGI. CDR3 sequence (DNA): TGTGCCAGCAGTTACCGTTCCCTTAGCTCTGGGGCCAACGTCCTGACTTTC. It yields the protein CASSYRSLSSGANVLTF.

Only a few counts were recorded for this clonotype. The CDR3 DNA is TGTGCCAGCAGCCCGCGGGGCCAAAACAATGAGCAGTTCTTC. Translating gives CASSPRGQNNEQFF. The chain couples TRBV7-2 to TRBJ2-1, with TRBD2 as a possible D gene (6 bases). The V gene's germline CDR1 is SGHTA and CDR2 FQGNSA. V was pared by 5 bases and J by 5 bases, with 13 bases between. CDR3 size: 14 residues.

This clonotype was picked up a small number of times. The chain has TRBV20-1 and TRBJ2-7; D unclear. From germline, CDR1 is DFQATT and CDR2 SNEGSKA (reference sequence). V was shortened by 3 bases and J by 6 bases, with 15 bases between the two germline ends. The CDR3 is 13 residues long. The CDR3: CSASPPAYSEQYF. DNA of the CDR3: TGCAGTGCTAGCCCCCCCGCTTACAGCGAGCAGTACTTC.

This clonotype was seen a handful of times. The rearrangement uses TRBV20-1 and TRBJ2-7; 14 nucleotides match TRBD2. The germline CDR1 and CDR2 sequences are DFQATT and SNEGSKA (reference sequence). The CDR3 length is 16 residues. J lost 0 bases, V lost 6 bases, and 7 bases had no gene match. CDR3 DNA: TGCAGTGCCTGGACTAGCGGGGGGACCTACTCCTACGAGCAGTACTTC. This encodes CSAWTSGGTYSYEQYF.

The CDR3 DNA reads as TGTGCCAGCAGCGTCTCGGACAGGGGACAGGAAGGCTACACCTTC. Protein: CASSVSDRGQEGYTF. The chain is built from TRBV9 and TRBJ1-2, with 9 bases aligning to TRBD1. The CDR3 length is 15 residues. The trim removed 2 bases at V and 8 bases at J, leaving 10 bases unmatched. CDR1 and CDR2 (germline): SGDLS, YYNGEE. The full variable domain, in which reference TRBV9 and TRBJ1-2 provide the parts outside the CDR3, is DSGVTQTPKHLITATGQRVTLRCSPRSGDLSVYWYQQSLDQGLQFLIQYYNGEERAKGNILERFSAQQFPDLHSELNLSSLELGDSALYFCASSVSDRGQEGYTFGSGTRLTVV.

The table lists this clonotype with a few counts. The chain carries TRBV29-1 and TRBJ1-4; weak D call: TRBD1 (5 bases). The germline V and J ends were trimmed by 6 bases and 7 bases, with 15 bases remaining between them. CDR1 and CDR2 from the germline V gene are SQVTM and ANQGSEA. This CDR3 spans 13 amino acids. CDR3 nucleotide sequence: TGCAGCGTCGGGCCCCGGGACGGTGAAAAACTGTTTTTT. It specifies CSVGPRDGEKLFF.

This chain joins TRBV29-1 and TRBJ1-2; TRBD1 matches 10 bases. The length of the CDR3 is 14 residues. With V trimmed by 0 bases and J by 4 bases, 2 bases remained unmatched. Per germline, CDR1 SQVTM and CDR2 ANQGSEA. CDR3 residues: CSVEEGQGTYGYTF. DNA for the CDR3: TGCAGCGTTGAAGAGGGACAGGGGACCTATGGCTACACCTTC.

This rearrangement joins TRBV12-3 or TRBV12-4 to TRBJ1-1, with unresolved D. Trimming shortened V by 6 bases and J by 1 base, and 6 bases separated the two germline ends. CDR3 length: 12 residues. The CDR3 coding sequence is TGTGCCAGCAGGCTCAGGAACACTGAAGCTTTCTTT. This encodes CASRLRNTEAFF.

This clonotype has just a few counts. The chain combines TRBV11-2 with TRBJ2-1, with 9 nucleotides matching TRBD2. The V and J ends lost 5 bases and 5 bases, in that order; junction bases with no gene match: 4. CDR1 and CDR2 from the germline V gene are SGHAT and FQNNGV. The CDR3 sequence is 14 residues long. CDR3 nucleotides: TGTGCCAGCAGCCTGGCTAGCGGGAACAATGAGCAGTTCTTC. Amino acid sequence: CASSLASGNNEQFF.

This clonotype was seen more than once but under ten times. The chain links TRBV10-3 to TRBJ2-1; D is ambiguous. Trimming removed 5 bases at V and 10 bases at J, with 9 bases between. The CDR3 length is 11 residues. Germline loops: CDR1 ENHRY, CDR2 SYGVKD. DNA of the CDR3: TGTGCCATCAGTACCATGGGGGAGCAGTTCTTC. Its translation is CAISTMGEQFF.

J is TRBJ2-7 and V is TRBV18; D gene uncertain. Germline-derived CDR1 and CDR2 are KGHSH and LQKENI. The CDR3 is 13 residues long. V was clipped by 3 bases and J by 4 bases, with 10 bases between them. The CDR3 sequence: CASSPMAEYEQYF. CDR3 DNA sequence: TGTGCCAGCTCACCGATGGCAGAATACGAGCAGTACTTC.

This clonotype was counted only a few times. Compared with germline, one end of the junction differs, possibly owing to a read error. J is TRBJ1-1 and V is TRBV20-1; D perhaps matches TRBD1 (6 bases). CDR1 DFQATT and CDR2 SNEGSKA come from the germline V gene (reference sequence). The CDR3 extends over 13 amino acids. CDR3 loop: CSARRQGKTEAFF. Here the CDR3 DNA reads TGTAGTGCTAGGCGGCAGGGGAAAACTGAAGCTTTCTTT.

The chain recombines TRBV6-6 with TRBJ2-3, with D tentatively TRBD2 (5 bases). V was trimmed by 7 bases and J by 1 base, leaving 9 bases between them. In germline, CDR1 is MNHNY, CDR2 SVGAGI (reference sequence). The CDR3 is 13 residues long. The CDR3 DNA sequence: TGTGCCAGCATAATCGGGGGCACAGATACGCAGTATTTT. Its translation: CASIIGGTDTQYF.

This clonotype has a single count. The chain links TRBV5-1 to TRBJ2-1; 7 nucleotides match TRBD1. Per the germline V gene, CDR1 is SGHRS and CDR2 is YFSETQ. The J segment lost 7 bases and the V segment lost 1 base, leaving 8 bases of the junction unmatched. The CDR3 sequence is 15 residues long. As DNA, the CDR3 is TGCGCCAGCAGCTTGATCCGGGACAGTAGGAATGAGCAGTTCTTC. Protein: CASSLIRDSRNEQFF.

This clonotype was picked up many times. CDR3 nucleotide sequence: TGTGCCAGCAGCCAAGCCGGAGATACGCAGTATTTT. Translated: CASSQAGDTQYF. The chain links TRBV3-1 to TRBJ2-3; D is uncertain. The CDR3 totals 12 residues. Trimming took off 1 base at V and 5 bases at J, with 4 bases between the two ends. Germline lookup yields CDR1 LGHDT and CDR2 YNNKEL (reference sequence).

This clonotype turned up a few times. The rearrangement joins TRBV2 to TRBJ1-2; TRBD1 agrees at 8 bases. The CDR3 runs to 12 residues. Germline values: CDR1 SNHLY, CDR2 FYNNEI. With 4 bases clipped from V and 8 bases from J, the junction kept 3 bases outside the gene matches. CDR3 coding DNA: TGTGCCAGCAGTGCAGGGGGCGCGGGCTACACCTTC. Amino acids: CASSAGGAGYTF.

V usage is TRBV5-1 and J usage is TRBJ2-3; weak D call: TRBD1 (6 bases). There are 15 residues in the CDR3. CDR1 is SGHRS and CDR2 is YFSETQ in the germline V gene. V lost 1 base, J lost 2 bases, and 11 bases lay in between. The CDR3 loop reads CASSLSGENTDTQYF. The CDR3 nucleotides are TGCGCCAGCAGCTTGTCAGGGGAGAACACAGATACGCAGTATTTT.

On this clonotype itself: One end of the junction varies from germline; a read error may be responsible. The DNA for the CDR3 is TGTACCAGCTCACCAAAAACTAGCGTAAACAATGAGCAGTTCTTC. Translation gives CTSSPKTSVNNEQFF. The chain carries TRBV18 and TRBJ2-1; 7 positions agree with TRBD2. CDR1 KGHSH and CDR2 LQKENI come from the germline V gene. The CDR3 runs 15 residues.